These 14 T cell receptor beta chains came from one sample sequenced in a study of CD8 T cells in Susac syndrome. When the RNA was reverse transcribed, random hexamers were used with an input of about 0.5 to 1 ug. TCRdb re-called the immunoSEQ multiplex PCR reads through MiXCR, storing one row per CDR3 protein. The sample records 150,000 to 180,000 distinct CDR3 sequences, over 85% being singletons. Source material: CD8+ T cells from PBMCs. These TCRs come from a human donor with multiple sclerosis.

The chain recombines TRBV7-9 with TRBJ2-3; TRBD1 is a possible D gene (6 bases). The CDR3 is made up of 15 amino acids. The V and J ends lost 1 base and 5 bases respectively, with 13 bases between them. Germline V gene sequence: CDR1 SEHNR, CDR2 FQNEAQ (reference sequence). The CDR3: CASSLGTGSQDTQYF. In DNA, the CDR3 is TGTGCCAGCAGCTTAGGCACAGGGTCTCAAGATACGCAGTATTTT.

The genes are TRBV6-2 or TRBV6-3 and TRBJ2-5; 8 positions agree with TRBD2. Germline CDR1 is MNHEY and CDR2 is SVGEGT. This CDR3 comprises 15 residues. V lost 0 bases to trimming and J lost 4 bases; unmatched junction nucleotides: 4. The CDR3 loop is CASSYSQRGRETQYF. Here the CDR3 DNA reads TGTGCCAGCAGTTACTCCCAGCGGGGGAGAGAGACCCAGTACTTC.

The rearrangement uses TRBV13 and TRBJ1-1; tentatively, D is TRBD1 (6 bases). In germline, CDR1 is PRHDT, CDR2 FYEKMQ (reference sequence). The CDR3 extends over 15 amino acids. V was cut by 11 bases and J by 10 bases, with 29 bases left in between. CDR3 DNA: TGTGCCTCAAAGGAGCGGGGGGACACCGACATGAGAGCTTTCTTT. Its translation: CASKERGDTDMRAFF.

The gene calls are TRBV5-1 and TRBJ2-2, with D possibly matching TRBD2 (6 bases). With 7 bases removed from V and 3 bases from J, the gap between germline ends came to 16 bases. CDR3 length equals 15 residues. In germline, CDR1 is SGHRS, CDR2 YFSETQ. CDR3 loop: CASRPGGLDTGELFF. The CDR3 DNA sequence: TGCGCCAGCCGCCCCGGAGGGCTGGACACCGGGGAGCTGTTTTTT.

The chain links TRBV7-9 to TRBJ1-1; the D is unclear. The CDR3 spans 11 residues. The V gene's germline CDR1 is SEHNR and CDR2 FQNEAQ (reference sequence). The V end lost 1 base, the J end lost 10 bases, and 7 bases lay between the germline ends. The CDR3 DNA sequence: TGTGCCAGCAGCTTAGGGGATGGAGCTTTCTTT. Amino acid sequence: CASSLGDGAFF.

J is TRBJ2-3 and V is TRBV9; the match to TRBD1 covers 7 bases. This CDR3 has 16 amino acids. Germline trimming cut 2 bases from V and 0 bases from J; bases unmatched to any gene: 6. The germline V gene encodes CDR1 SGDLS and CDR2 YYNGEE. CDR3 coding DNA: TGTGCCAGCAGCGTCCGGACAGGAACTAGCACAGATACGCAGTATTTT. This sequence encodes CASSVRTGTSTDTQYF.

The chain is built from TRBV29-1 and TRBJ2-1; 11 bases are shared with TRBD2. Germline trimming cut 7 bases from V and 9 bases from J; bases unmatched to any gene: 8. Germline values: CDR1 SQVTM, CDR2 ANQGSEA. The CDR3 sequence is 13 residues long. CDR3 protein: CSASSGGAAEQFF. CDR3 DNA: TGCAGCGCGAGTAGCGGGGGGGCGGCTGAGCAGTTCTTC.

In DNA, the CDR3 is TGTGCCAGCAGTCGCACAGGGGACGTACAGCCCCAGCATTTT. Residues: CASSRTGDVQPQHF. J is TRBJ1-5 and V is TRBV12-3 or TRBV12-4; 7 nucleotides line up with TRBD1. Trimming took 5 bases from V and 7 from J; bases not matched to a gene: 8. This CDR3 contains 14 residues.

The chain joins TRBV10-3 to TRBJ2-3; D remains unclear. This CDR3 spans 12 amino acids. Germline CDR1 reads ENHRY; CDR2 reads SYGVKD. The ends were cut back, 4 bases at V and 6 bases at J, with 8 bases in the middle. This chain's CDR3 is CAISGSPDTQYF. The CDR3 DNA reads TGTGCCATCAGTGGGTCCCCCGATACGCAGTATTTT.

This chain links TRBV18 with TRBJ2-5; D call uncertain. The CDR3 has 15 residues. Germline V gene data show CDR1 as KGHSH and CDR2 as LQKENI. Trimming took off 1 base at V and 2 bases at J, with 11 bases between the two ends. The CDR3 here is CASSPRPQLQETQYF. The CDR3 DNA reads as TGTGCCAGCTCACCACGTCCGCAGCTACAAGAGACCCAGTACTTC.

The chain is built from TRBV9 and TRBJ2-7; D is unclear. V lost 0 bases to trimming and J lost 2 bases, with 9 bases between them. Germline CDR1 and CDR2: SGDLS and YYNGEE. The CDR3 loop spans 14 amino acids. The CDR3 reads CASSVAAAAYEQYF. The CDR3 DNA follows: TGTGCCAGCAGCGTAGCCGCTGCCGCCTACGAGCAGTACTTC.

V gene TRBV6-2 or TRBV6-3 combines with J gene TRBJ1-2, with D maybe TRBD1 (6 bases). Germline V lookup: CDR1 MNHEY, CDR2 SVGEGT. V was shortened by 7 bases and J by 3 bases, with 18 bases between the two germline ends. The CDR3 is 15 amino acids. The CDR3, as DNA: TGTGCCAGCACCACATGGGACAAGGGATACTATGGCTACACCTTC. Encoded protein: CASTTWDKGYYGYTF.

The J gene is TRBJ2-1, the V gene TRBV30; no clear D gene. V gave up 6 bases and J gave up 8 bases, with 17 bases separating them. Germline V gene sequence: CDR1 GTSNPN, CDR2 SVGIG (reference sequence). There are 13 residues in the CDR3. The CDR3 spells CACLLGLQDEQFF. The DNA of the CDR3 is TGTGCCTGTTTACTTGGCCTTCAGGATGAGCAGTTCTTC.

This clonotype was recorded once. The chain recombines TRBV12-5 with TRBJ2-1, with TRBD1 matching over 7 bases. Germline CDR1 LGHNT, CDR2 FRNRAP. CDR3 length: 14 residues. The J segment lost 3 bases and the V segment lost 6 bases, leaving 5 bases of the junction unmatched. The chain's CDR3 is CASGPGQFYNEQFF. DNA for the CDR3: TGTGCTAGTGGACCGGGACAGTTCTACAATGAGCAGTTCTTC.